Following are 17 T cell receptor beta chains from one sample sequenced in a study of blood T cell repertoires in COVID-19. Repertoires were generated with immunoSEQ multiplex PCR, while TCRdb's copy carries only in-frame clones and drops some. The sample carries roughly 60,000 clones, around 77% recorded once. Sequencing was performed on peripheral blood. Every receptor here comes from a woman between 70 and 85 years old with COVID-19, enrolled during active disease.

This clone was seen more than once but under ten times. The chain has TRBV6-6 and TRBJ1-1; 11 bases match TRBD1. Per the germline V gene, CDR1 is MNHNY and CDR2 is SVGAGI (reference sequence). The J segment lost 1 base and the V segment lost 8 bases, leaving 6 bases of the junction unmatched. The CDR3 is 15 residues long. CDR3 sequence: CASLDRGRGNTEAFF. CDR3 bases: TGTGCCAGCTTGGACAGGGGGCGCGGGAACACTGAAGCTTTCTTT.

The rearrangement joins TRBV1 to TRBJ2-5; TRBD2 is taken as the D call from the table, unchecked against the DNA. TRBV1 is marked as a pseudogene. This CDR3 contains 19 residues. The CDR3 sequence: CTSSQVPPKSGVITGTQYF. CDR3 DNA: TGCACCAGCAGCCAAGTTCCTCCAAAAAGCGGGGTGATCACGGGGACCCAGTACTTC.

The chain recombines TRBV11-2 with TRBJ1-4; possibly TRBD1 for D (6 bases). Trimming removed 2 bases from V and 7 bases from J, with 14 bases in between. This CDR3 has 15 amino acids. From germline, CDR1 is SGHAT and CDR2 FQNNGV. This chain's CDR3 is CASSLILQGGEKLFF. CDR3 DNA: TGTGCCAGCAGCTTAATACTACAGGGCGGTGAAAAACTGTTTTTT.

The chain uses TRBV19 and TRBJ2-5; TRBD1 matches at 8 bases. CDR1 is LNHDA and CDR2 is SQIVND in the germline V gene (reference sequence). The V segment lost 6 bases and the J segment 4 bases; nucleotides outside the gene matches: 7. This CDR3 is 14 amino acids long. CDR3 nucleotides: TGTGCCAGTAGACGGACAGGGCGGGGAGAGACCCAGTACTTC. It specifies CASRRTGRGETQYF.

The J gene is TRBJ1-1, the V gene TRBV3-1 (or the pseudogene TRBV3-2); D might be TRBD1 (6 bases). The CDR3 totals 13 residues. V dropped 6 bases and J dropped 1 base, with 9 bases sitting between them. From germline, CDR1 is LGHDT and CDR2 YNNKEL (reference sequence). CDR3 DNA: TGTGCCAGCAGGGGGGCCTGGAACACTGAAGCTTTCTTT. Amino acid sequence: CASRGAWNTEAFF.

The J gene is TRBJ1-1, the V gene TRBV27, with D hard to call. CDR1 and CDR2 from the germline V gene are MNHEY and SMNVEV (reference sequence). Trimming pared 3 bases from V and 2 bases from J, leaving 10 bases between. The CDR3 is made up of 14 amino acids. CDR3 coding DNA: TGTGCCAGCAGTTTTCAGAGGGAAAACACTGAAGCTTTCTTT. Its translation is CASSFQRENTEAFF.

The gene calls are TRBV5-1 and TRBJ1-4, with D tentatively TRBD1 (6 bases). This CDR3 comprises 14 residues. In germline, CDR1 is SGHRS, CDR2 YFSETQ. The V and J ends lost 4 bases and 7 bases respectively, with 14 bases between them. The CDR3 region has the DNA TGCGCCAGCAGCCTACAGGGACGGGGTGAAAAACTGTTTTTT. Amino acid sequence: CASSLQGRGEKLFF. Complete variable domain (other parts from reference TRBV5-1 and TRBJ1-4): KAGVTQTPRYLIKTRGQQVTLSCSPISGHRSVSWYQQTPGQGLQFLFEYFSETQRNKGNFPGRFSGRQFSNSRSEMNVSTLELGDSALYLCASSLQGRGEKLFFGSGTQLSVL.

This sequence joins TRBV13 and TRBJ2-1; D is unresolved. The CDR3 has 16 amino acids. With 4 bases removed from V and 0 bases from J, the gap between germline ends came to 13 bases. Germline CDR1 is PRHDT and CDR2 is FYEKMQ (reference sequence). The CDR3 sequence is CASSSPWRSSYNEQFF. CDR3 nucleotide sequence: TGTGCCAGCAGCTCCCCATGGCGGAGCTCCTACAATGAGCAGTTCTTC.

The CDR3 reads CASSPGRGGGELFF. For the CDR3, the DNA is TGTGCCAGCAGCCCGGGCAGGGGCGGCGGGGAGCTGTTTTTT. V gene TRBV7-3 combines with J gene TRBJ2-2; possibly TRBD1 for D (6 bases). V shed 5 bases and J shed 7 bases, with 14 bases lying between them. Germline V CDR1 and CDR2: SGHTA, FQGTGA. The CDR3 spans 14 residues.

The sample holds a few counts of this clone. The V and J genes are TRBV19 and TRBJ1-2; tentative D call: TRBD1 (6 bases). The CDR3 is 14 residues long. Germline V gives CDR1 LNHDA, CDR2 SQIVND (reference sequence). Trimming removed 6 bases from V and 2 bases from J, with 13 bases in between. CDR3 sequence: CASRTGTTNYGYTF. CDR3 DNA: TGTGCCAGTAGGACCGGGACAACAAACTATGGCTACACCTTC.

This sequence joins TRBV11-2 and TRBJ1-6; TRBD1 might be the D (5 bases). The CDR3 length is 16 residues. Germline lookup yields CDR1 SGHAT and CDR2 FQNNGV. V was cut by 6 bases and J by 9 bases, with 21 bases left in between. The CDR3 coding sequence is TGTGCCAGCAGGCACAACCGTCGGGGGGTCCGTTCACCCCTCCACTTT. Its translation is CASRHNRRGVRSPLHF.

This clone was seen a few times. The chain joins TRBV9 to TRBJ1-2; 7 bases map to TRBD1. The length of the CDR3 is 14 residues. Germline CDR1 reads SGDLS; CDR2 reads YYNGEE. V was clipped by 0 bases and J by 4 bases; unmatched bases: 3. This chain's CDR3 is CASSVGGQLYGYTF. For the CDR3, the DNA is TGTGCCAGCAGCGTAGGGGGACAGCTCTATGGCTACACCTTC. Complete variable domain (other parts from reference TRBV9 and TRBJ1-2): DSGVTQTPKHLITATGQRVTLRCSPRSGDLSVYWYQQSLDQGLQFLIQYYNGEERAKGNILERFSAQQFPDLHSELNLSSLELGDSALYFCASSVGGQLYGYTFGSGTRLTVV.

There are a few counts of this clone. This chain uses TRBV5-1 with TRBJ2-7; D perhaps matches TRBD1 (6 bases). The V gene's germline CDR1 is SGHRS and CDR2 YFSETQ. Between the trimmed V and J ends, which lost 3 bases and 6 bases, there was a span of 13 bases. The CDR3 length is 13 residues. The CDR3 bases are TGCGCCAGCAGCTACCAAACAGGGATCGAGCAGTACTTC. Amino acid sequence: CASSYQTGIEQYF.

The rearrangement joins TRBV6-5 to TRBJ1-2; 10 bases agree with TRBD1. The CDR3 extends over 13 amino acids. CDR1 and CDR2 from the germline V gene are MNHEY and SVGAGI. J lost 6 bases, V lost 11 bases, and 9 bases had no gene match. As DNA, the CDR3 is TGTGCCGCCCCGTGGACAGGGGGAAATGGCTACACCTTC. It codes for CAAPWTGGNGYTF.

Only a few counts were recorded for this clone. The chain recombines TRBV6-2 or TRBV6-3 with TRBJ2-2, with TRBD1 identical over 7 bases. Trimming removed 6 bases from V and 0 bases from J; junction bases left unmatched: 7. The length of the CDR3 is 16 residues. Per germline, CDR1 MNHEY and CDR2 SVGEGT. Here the CDR3 reads CASSDPGQANTGELFF. The CDR3 nucleotides are TGTGCCAGCAGCGATCCCGGACAGGCGAACACCGGGGAGCTGTTTTTT.

The genes are TRBV6-5 and TRBJ2-2, with D unresolved. V was shortened by 6 bases and J by 0 bases, with 11 bases between the two germline ends. Germline CDR1 MNHEY, CDR2 SVGAGI. CDR3 length equals 15 residues. This CDR3 is CASRQILANTGELFF. The DNA for the CDR3 is TGTGCCAGCAGACAGATCCTCGCGAACACCGGGGAGCTGTTTTTT.

The rearrangement uses TRBV4-3 and TRBJ2-7; TRBD1 agrees at 10 bases. Germline values: CDR1 LGHNA, CDR2 YSLEER. The CDR3 totals 14 residues. Trimming at V came to 4 bases and at J to 4 bases, leaving 4 bases not matched to a gene. DNA of the CDR3: TGCGCCAGCAGCCTTGGGACAGGGGTGTACGAGCAGTACTTC. It encodes CASSLGTGVYEQYF.